Listed below are T cell receptor beta chains from one sample, sequenced in a study of human T cells and chemical hapten exposure. TCRdb processed the RACE reads anew with MiXCR; each CDR3 protein has one entry. This table holds approximately 370,000 distinct CDR3 sequences, about 5.4% found once. The specimen comprised whole blood, sampled in connection with sensitization to the hapten diphenylcyclopropenone (DPC). These receptors all come from a woman aged 18-29 years with alopecia areata. Some clones in this sample may be carry-over from other donors' samples. The CDR3 runs from the conserved cysteine through the conserved F or W. Each record gives: clone size, V gene, J gene, D gene, CDR3 protein, CDR3 DNA. D genes are given only for firm matches. The listing skips clone size in some rows; elsewhere it reads once, few, many or a size class.

NA	TRBV2	TRBJ2-2	TRBD2	CASSRASGGAGTGELFF	TGTGCCAGCAGCCGCGCTAGCGGGGGGGCAGGGACCGGGGAGCTGTTTTTT
NA	TRBV6-2/TRBV6-3	TRBJ2-6	NA	CASSNQPPLRGANVLTF	TGTGCCAGCAGCAACCAGCCCCCTTTGCGTGGGGCCAACGTCCTGACTTTC
many	TRBV10-3	TRBJ1-1	NA	CAISEQGYTEAFF	TGTGCCATCAGTGAGCAGGGGTACACTGAAGCTTTCTTT
NA	TRBV6-2/TRBV6-3	TRBJ1-2	TRBD1	CAIRDRLDQGYGYTF	TGTGCCATCCGGGACAGGCTCGATCAGGGGTATGGCTACACCTTC
many	TRBV6-7	TRBJ2-6	NA	CASSYIGTPSNSGANVLTF	TGTGCCAGCAGTTACATCGGGACACCTAGTAACTCTGGGGCCAACGTCCTGACTTTC
few	TRBV7-2	TRBJ1-1	TRBD1	CASSPQGASEAFF	TGTGCCAGCAGCCCACAGGGGGCTTCGGAAGCTTTCTTT
many	TRBV24-1	TRBJ1-1	NA	CATRTGSNTEAFF	TGTGCCACCAGAACAGGATCTAACACTGAAGCTTTCTTT
few	TRBV7-9	TRBJ1-1	TRBD1	CASSLQGTGGEAFF	TGTGCCAGCAGCTTACAAGGGACAGGGGGAGAAGCTTTCTTT
few	TRBV7-9	TRBJ1-4	NA	CASGTPINEKLFF	TGTGCCAGCGGAACTCCAATTAATGAAAAACTGTTTTTT
NA	TRBV5-1	TRBJ2-3	NA	CASSLRVSTDTQYF	TGCGCCAGCAGCTTGCGAGTATCCACAGATACGCAGTATTTT
NA	TRBV3-1	TRBJ1-2	TRBD1	CASSHFDRVYYGYTF	TGTGCCAGCAGCCACTTCGACAGGGTGTACTATGGCTACACCTTC